The TCR beta chain described here comes from a study of blood T cell repertoires in COVID-19. The CDR3 contains 15 residues. The germline gives CDR1 SGHTA, CDR2 FQGTGA. Losses at the gene ends were 6 bases for V and 4 bases for J; bases not matched to a gene: 7. Participants were aged about 18 to 95 years, lived in 24 US areas, and enrolled virtually. Cohorts were determined from participant-reported clinical history. Original processing methods: The assay estimated nucleated cells by amplifying reference gene primers. This table comes from immunoSEQ multiplex PCR, and its TCRdb copy is limited to in-frame clones, with some not included. From that table come the V and J calls and clone size; the DNA was used to work out D and trimming. The table records approximately 230,000 clones, around 89% of them present only once.

J is TRBJ1-1 and V is TRBV7-3; 11 nucleotides align to TRBD1. The TCR comes from a woman in her 30s who had recovered from COVID-19. Sequences were obtained from PBMCs or T cells enriched from blood (not recorded which). The CDR3 reads CASSGQGALGTEAFF. The CDR3 DNA sequence: TGTGCCAGCAGTGGACAGGGGGCGCTGGGCACTGAAGCTTTCTTT. Full variable domain (remainder filled in from reference TRBV7-3 and TRBJ1-1): GAGVSQTPSNKVTEKGKYVELRCDPISGHTALYWYRQSLGQGPEFLIYFQGTGAADDSGLPNDRFFAVRPEGSVSTLKIQRTERGDSAVYLCASSGQGALGTEAFFGQGTRLTVV.